This TCR beta chain was recovered during a study of blood T cell repertoires in COVID-19. At the level of the study: Researchers got acute and convalescent COVID-19 samples from the United States, Italy and Spain. PBMCs, B-cell-depleted T cells, or T cells provided the cDNA or gDNA that made up the material.

The V end was cut by 2 bases, the J end by 4 bases, with 14 bases between. The CDR3 has 15 residues. The germline CDR1 and CDR2 sequences are MNHNY and SVGAGI (reference sequence). In the study's own analysis: Amplification of reference gene primers was used by the study to estimate nucleated cell counts. TCRdb keeps only in-frame clones here, not all; method: immunoSEQ multiplex PCR. That table is the source of V, J and clone size, and D and trimming were worked out from the DNA. The data contain about 500,000 clones, approximately 91% of them singletons. V gene TRBV6-6 combines with J gene TRBJ1-1; a possible D gene is TRBD1 (6 bases). The receptor was derived from a woman between 50 and 59 years old with COVID-19, enrolled during active disease. The sample taken for sequencing was peripheral blood. The CDR3 here is CASSYPPGVGTEAFF. The CDR3 bases are TGTGCCAGCAGTTACCCCCCAGGGGTCGGCACTGAAGCTTTCTTT.